The 31 T cell receptor beta chains reported below all come from one sample, sequenced in a study of vaccination and CD4 T cells after COVID-19 (dated by TCRdb to about 2022). Their specific antigens are unknown. Per the publication, the treatment or condition label means: approximately nine-day PBMC culture with coronavirus spike peptide pools or control peptides (ViraFEST assay). Receptor amplification or capture employed PCR. The instrument given in TCRdb is Illumina iSeq 100. TCR sequencing of DNA from cultured CD4+ T cells used the Oncomine TCR Beta short-read assay at the Johns Hopkins FTIC core. Through fastp at Q25 and MiXCR, TCRdb rebuilt clones from the public reads, retaining in-frame beta chains. Identical CDR3 proteins give one entry, which carries the most common genes and DNA. This sample holds about 7,800 distinct CDR3 sequences; about 54% were observed only once. 32% of the sample rests with the top ten.

Sequences were obtained from CD4+ T cells from blood, cultured in vitro. All receptors come from a human donor who had recovered from COVID-19.

This clonotype has just one count. The chain joins TRBV20-1 to TRBJ2-4; D might be TRBD1 (7 bases). The CDR3 totals 18 residues. The V end lost 2 bases, the J end lost 0 bases, and 20 bases lay between the germline ends. In germline, CDR1 is DFQATT, CDR2 SNEGSKA (reference sequence). In nucleotides, the CDR3 is TGCAGTGCTAGATCCCCTTCCAGGGGGGACATAGCCAAAAACATTCAGTACTTC. Amino acids: CSARSPSRGDIAKNIQYF.

The rearrangement links TRBV27 to TRBJ1-5; TRBD1 aligns across 10 bases. The germline CDR1 and CDR2 sequences are MNHEY and SMNVEV (reference sequence). The CDR3 is made up of 13 amino acids. V was clipped by 7 bases and J by 7 bases; unmatched bases: 4. The chain's CDR3 is CASKGTGEQPQHF. The CDR3 DNA sequence: TGTGCCAGCAAAGGGACAGGGGAACAGCCCCAGCATTTT.

The CDR3 reads CASIAGGLNEQYF. CDR3 bases: TGTGCCAGTATAGCGGGAGGGCTAAACGAGCAGTACTTC. The chain combines TRBV28 with TRBJ2-7; 11 bases are shared with TRBD2. The CDR3 spans 13 residues. Germline values: CDR1 MDHEN, CDR2 SYDVKM. V dropped 9 bases and J dropped 5; count of bases not matched to a gene: 6.

This clonotype was detected a few times. The gene calls are TRBV27 and TRBJ1-1; TRBD1 matches 8 bases. The CDR3 is 17 residues long. Trimming at V came to 8 bases and at J to 2 bases, leaving 16 bases not matched to a gene. From germline, CDR1 is MNHEY and CDR2 SMNVEV (reference sequence). CDR3 sequence: CASSPDRVDRGNTEAFF. CDR3 nucleotides: TGTGCCAGCTCCCCGGACAGGGTAGATCGGGGAAACACTGAAGCTTTCTTT.

The chain couples TRBV11-3 to TRBJ2-1; D gene uncertain. The length of the CDR3 is 14 residues. Germline V gene data show CDR1 as SGHNT and CDR2 as YENEEA. V was clipped by 0 bases and J by 6 bases, with 9 bases between them. CDR3: CASSLEAGINEQFF. In DNA, the CDR3 is TGTGCCAGCAGCTTAGAAGCCGGAATCAATGAGCAGTTCTTC.

This clonotype is termed medium-sized (0.01 to 0.1%). The J gene is TRBJ1-6, the V gene TRBV9; D might be TRBD1 (6 bases). V was clipped by 3 bases and J by 7 bases, with 14 bases between them. Germline CDR1 and CDR2: SGDLS and YYNGEE. CDR3 length: 15 amino acids. CDR3 DNA sequence: TGTGCCAGCAGCGAGCGGACAGAGACAAATTCACCCCTCCACTTT. Translating it yields CASSERTETNSPLHF.

V and J are TRBV7-9 and TRBJ2-7; D gene unclear. The germline V gene encodes CDR1 SEHNR and CDR2 FQNEAQ (reference sequence). Trimming left V 1 base short and J 3 bases short, with 4 bases between. This CDR3 has 12 residues. The CDR3 loop reads CASSLVFYEQYF. CDR3 DNA: TGTGCCAGCAGCTTAGTATTCTACGAGCAGTACTTC.

This clonotype appeared a few times. The genes are TRBV19 and TRBJ2-2, with D unresolved. This CDR3 region has 13 residues. Trimming stripped 4 bases from V and 7 bases from J, with 10 bases between. Germline V gives CDR1 LNHDA, CDR2 SQIVND (reference sequence). The CDR3 protein is CASSTSRNGELFF. The CDR3 bases are TGTGCCAGTAGTACCTCGCGGAACGGGGAGCTGTTTTTT.

This clonotype occurred a few times. J is TRBJ1-2 and V is TRBV7-9; D unclear. The CDR3 runs 14 residues. Germline V gene lookup returns CDR1 SEHNR and CDR2 FQNEAQ (reference sequence). The ends were cut back, 3 bases at V and 2 bases at J, with 10 bases in the middle. The CDR3 region is CASSFSGQNYGYTF. CDR3 sequence (DNA): TGTGCCAGCAGCTTTTCGGGTCAGAACTATGGCTACACCTTC.

The V call is TRBV7-8, the J call TRBJ1-1; D remains ambiguous. The V end was cut by 5 bases, the J end by 0 bases, with 16 bases between. This CDR3 contains 16 residues. Germline V CDR1 and CDR2: SGHVS, FQNEAQ. The CDR3 DNA follows: TGTGCCAGCAGCCCAGAATCCCCGGCCGTGAACACTGAAGCTTTCTTT. The encoded protein is CASSPESPAVNTEAFF.

There are a few counts of this clonotype. The chain recombines TRBV7-2 with TRBJ1-2; tentatively, D is TRBD1 (5 bases). This CDR3 is 16 amino acids long. With 0 bases removed from V and 0 bases from J, the gap between germline ends came to 11 bases. In germline, CDR1 is SGHTA, CDR2 FQGNSA. The CDR3 nucleotides read TGTGCCAGCAGCTTAGCGTCAACAGGCGCTAACTATGGCTACACCTTC. Translated: CASSLASTGANYGYTF.

The chain carries TRBV6-1 and TRBJ1-1, with 8 bases fitting TRBD1. Germline values: CDR1 MNHNS, CDR2 SASEGT. CDR3 length equals 12 residues. Trimming took 7 bases from V and 11 from J; bases not matched to a gene: 9. Here the CDR3 reads CASTKGDRLAFF. The CDR3 DNA is TGTGCCAGCACTAAGGGGGACAGGCTGGCTTTCTTT.

The chain links TRBV2 to TRBJ2-5; D unclear. V gave up 7 bases and J gave up 5 bases, with 8 bases separating them. The V gene's germline CDR1 is SNHLY and CDR2 FYNNEI. The CDR3 covers 11 residues. The CDR3 bases are TGTGCCAGCACCCTAGGGGAGACCCAGTACTTC. Translation gives CASTLGETQYF.

The chain links TRBV6-1 to TRBJ2-1, with 7 bases that match TRBD1. Germline CDR1 is MNHNS and CDR2 is SASEGT. Trimming took 4 bases from V and 2 from J; bases not matched to a gene: 5. This CDR3 is 15 amino acids long. CDR3 nucleotides: TGTGCCAGCAGTGCAGACAGGGTGGCCTACAATGAGCAGTTCTTC. Its translation is CASSADRVAYNEQFF.

This chain connects TRBV6-2 or TRBV6-3 to TRBJ1-5, with D unresolved. The CDR3 has 18 amino acids. Trimming took 2 bases from V and 3 from J, leaving 20 bases between them. Germline V gene data show CDR1 as MNHEY and CDR2 as SVGEGT. The chain's CDR3 is CASSYLASDREINQPQHF. The CDR3 DNA sequence: TGTGCCAGCAGTTACCTCGCCTCAGACCGAGAAATCAATCAGCCCCAGCATTTT.

The chain recombines TRBV19 with TRBJ2-2; D is ambiguous. The CDR3 is made up of 15 amino acids. Germline CDR1 and CDR2: LNHDA and SQIVND (reference sequence). V was cut by 2 bases and J by 4 bases, with 11 bases left in between. The CDR3 DNA follows: TGTGCCAGTAGTATAATAGCCAGTTTCACCGGGGAGCTGTTTTTT. Translated, it gives CASSIIASFTGELFF.

Only a few counts were recorded for this clonotype. The V call is TRBV7-2, the J call TRBJ2-7; D perhaps matches TRBD1 (6 bases). The CDR3 runs to 13 residues. Germline V gene lookup returns CDR1 SGHTA and CDR2 FQGNSA. Trimming took 10 bases from V and 4 from J, leaving 17 bases between them. The CDR3, as DNA: TGTGCCACCACTGCTATTCAGGGGTACGAGCAGTACTTC. This gives the protein CATTAIQGYEQYF.

The rearrangement joins TRBV10-3 to TRBJ2-7; TRBD1 matches at 9 bases. V was pared by 10 bases and J by 1 base, with 11 bases of the junction left unmatched. Germline lookup yields CDR1 ENHRY and CDR2 SYGVKD. The CDR3 consists of 15 residues. CDR3 sequence: CASTRTGDPSYEQYF. DNA for the CDR3: TGTGCCAGCACTCGGACAGGGGACCCATCCTACGAGCAGTACTTC.

This chain uses TRBV7-8 with TRBJ2-7; possible D gene TRBD2, 5 bases. Germline CDR1 reads SGHVS; CDR2 reads FQNEAQ. The CDR3 has 15 residues. Trimming shortened V by 4 bases and J by 6 bases, and 19 bases separated the two germline ends. The CDR3 loop is CASSSMPGWVSEQYF. The CDR3 bases are TGTGCCAGCAGCTCTATGCCGGGATGGGTGAGCGAGCAGTACTTC. Filled out from reference TRBV7-8 and TRBJ2-7, the complete variable domain reads GAGVSQSPRYKVAKRGQDVALRCDPISGHVSLFWYQQALGQGPEFLTYFQNEAQLDKSGLPSDRFFAERPEGSVSTLKIQRTQQEDSAVYLCASSSMPGWVSEQYFGPGTRLTVT.

Only a few counts were recorded for this clonotype. This chain joins TRBV20-1 and TRBJ2-1; D is perhaps TRBD2 (6 bases). The CDR3 is 15 amino acids. The germline CDR1 and CDR2 sequences are DFQATT and SNEGSKA (reference sequence). Trimming took off 3 bases at V and 12 bases at J, with 24 bases between the two ends. CDR3 protein: CSASGLPGVGRGQFF. CDR3 nucleotides: TGCAGTGCTAGTGGGTTGCCGGGAGTCGGGCGCGGGCAGTTCTTC.

The rearrangement joins TRBV14 to TRBJ1-6, with 7 bases lining up with TRBD1. Germline V gene sequence: CDR1 SGHDN, CDR2 FVKESK. J gave up 7 bases and V 3 bases, and 6 bases lay outside the gene matches. There are 15 residues in the CDR3. In DNA form, the CDR3 reads TGTGCCAGCAGCCAGTACAGGGGATTAAATTCACCCCTCCACTTT. Amino acids: CASSQYRGLNSPLHF.

This clonotype was detected only a few times. The chain joins TRBV6-1 to TRBJ2-3; the D gene is possibly TRBD1 (6 bases). This CDR3 contains 15 residues. V lost 6 bases, J lost 0 bases, and 13 bases lay in between. Germline CDR1 reads MNHNS; CDR2 reads SASEGT. The CDR3 protein is CASRGRQVSTDTQYF. In nucleotides, the CDR3 is TGTGCCAGCAGGGGTCGACAGGTTAGCACAGATACGCAGTATTTT.

The V call is TRBV6-1, the J call TRBJ2-2; 11 nucleotides match TRBD2. Trimming cost V 6 bases and J 1 base; bases outside gene matches: 7. The V gene's germline CDR1 is MNHNS and CDR2 SASEGT. This CDR3 has 17 residues. The CDR3 reads CASRQTSGAVNTGELFF. CDR3 DNA sequence: TGTGCCAGCAGACAGACTAGCGGGGCCGTGAACACCGGGGAGCTGTTTTTT.

The chain is built from TRBV6-1 and TRBJ2-7; TRBD2 matches at 9 bases. The junction had 9 bases not matched to a gene; V was cut back by 6 bases and J by 3 bases. CDR3 length: 15 residues. Germline CDR1 and CDR2: MNHNS and SASEGT. The CDR3 loop reads CASSWSGGTNYEQYF. CDR3 in DNA: TGTGCCAGCAGCTGGAGCGGGGGGACTAACTACGAGCAGTACTTC.

The chain uses TRBV10-1 and TRBJ2-3; 7 bases line up with TRBD2. The CDR3 loop spans 15 amino acids. Germline V gene lookup returns CDR1 WNHNN and CDR2 SYGVQD (reference sequence). The trim removed 0 bases at V and 2 bases at J, leaving 2 bases unmatched. CDR3 nucleotide sequence: TGCGCCAGCAGTGAGTCGACTAGCCCCACAGATACGCAGTATTTT. It is translated as CASSESTSPTDTQYF.

This clonotype showed up just a few times. The chain joins TRBV6-5 to TRBJ1-3, with unresolved D. The CDR3 length is 15 residues. Germline lookup yields CDR1 MNHEY and CDR2 SVGAGI. V lost 2 bases and J lost 0, with 8 bases in between. The DNA of the CDR3 is TGTGCCAGCAGTTACCCCCAGAGCTCTGGAAACACCATATATTTT. Protein: CASSYPQSSGNTIYF.

The chain couples TRBV28 to TRBJ2-3, with 9 bases aligning to TRBD2. V gave up 8 bases and J gave up 5 bases; unmatched junction bases: 14. The V gene's germline CDR1 is MDHEN and CDR2 SYDVKM. This CDR3 has 16 residues. CDR3 in amino acids: CASATPGSGGIDTQYF. CDR3 DNA: TGTGCCAGCGCCACCCCCGGTAGCGGGGGCATAGATACGCAGTATTTT.

The gene calls are TRBV7-2 and TRBJ2-7; D perhaps matches TRBD1 (5 bases). Germline assignment: CDR1 SGHTA and CDR2 FQGNSA. V was pared by 5 bases and J by 1 base, with 18 bases between. CDR3 length: 16 residues. CDR3 sequence (DNA): TGTGCCAGCAGCCGTTTCCGCCAGGGCGCTTCCTACGAGCAGTACTTC. This sequence encodes CASSRFRQGASYEQYF.

The J gene is TRBJ2-5, the V gene TRBV7-3; D not resolved. The V gene's germline CDR1 is SGHTA and CDR2 FQGTGA. V lost 3 bases to trimming and J lost 3 bases, with 8 bases between them. The CDR3 runs to 13 residues. The DNA of the CDR3 is TGTGCCAGCAGCTTGGACCGTGAAGAGACCCAGTACTTC. Protein: CASSLDREETQYF. The entire variable domain, with the rest obtained from reference TRBV7-3 and TRBJ2-5, is as follows: GAGVSQTPSNKVTEKGKYVELRCDPISGHTALYWYRQSLGQGPEFLIYFQGTGAADDSGLPNDRFFAVRPEGSVSTLKIQRTERGDSAVYLCASSLDREETQYFGPGTRLLVL.

This clonotype was seen a few times. The chain uses TRBV20-1 and TRBJ2-7; TRBD2 matches 7 bases. The J segment lost 0 bases and the V segment lost 5 bases, leaving 7 bases of the junction unmatched. This CDR3 is 14 amino acids long. Germline CDR1 reads DFQATT; CDR2 reads SNEGSKA (reference sequence). For the CDR3, the DNA is TGCAGTGCTCTAATAGCGGGTAGCTCCTACGAGCAGTACTTC. Amino acid sequence: CSALIAGSSYEQYF.

This chain links TRBV6-5 with TRBJ1-6; a weak D match, TRBD1 (6 bases). CDR1 and CDR2 (germline): MNHEY, SVGAGI. This CDR3 is 17 amino acids long. V was pared by 0 bases and J by 9 bases, with 18 bases between. This CDR3 reads CASSYSPRGPNPSPLHF. The CDR3 coding sequence is TGTGCCAGCAGTTACTCCCCCAGGGGCCCTAACCCTTCACCCCTCCACTTT.